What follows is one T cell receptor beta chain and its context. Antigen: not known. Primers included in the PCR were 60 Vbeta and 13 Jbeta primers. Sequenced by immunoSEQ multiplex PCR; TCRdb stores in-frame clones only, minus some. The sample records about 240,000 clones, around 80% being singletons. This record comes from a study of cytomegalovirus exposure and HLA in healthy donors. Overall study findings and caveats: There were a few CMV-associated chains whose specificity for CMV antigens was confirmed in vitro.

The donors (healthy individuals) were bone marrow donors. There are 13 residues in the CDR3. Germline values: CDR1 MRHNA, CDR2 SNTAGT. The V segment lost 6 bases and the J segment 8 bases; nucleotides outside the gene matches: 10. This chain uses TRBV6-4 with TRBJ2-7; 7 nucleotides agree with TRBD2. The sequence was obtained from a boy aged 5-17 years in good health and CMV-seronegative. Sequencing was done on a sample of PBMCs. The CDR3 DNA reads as TGTGCCAGCAGGGGGGGGGTCAAAATTCAGCAGTACTTC. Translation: CASRGGVKIQQYF.